The 9 T cell receptor beta chains given below trace back to one sample, sequenced in a study of shared clonotypes between healthy human individuals. Produced via immunoSEQ multiplex PCR; TCRdb's table is partial and in-frame only. Of 1.6 million or so clones listed, less than 99% are singletons. The sample was naive CD4+ T cells sorted from blood. The subset here: CD45RA+ positively selected. These receptors were collected from a man under 40 in good health.

As concerns this clone: This CDR3 is also generated by other DNA sequences in the sample. The J gene is TRBJ1-4, the V gene TRBV7-2, with D possibly matching TRBD1 (5 bases). This CDR3 contains 15 residues. Germline V gives CDR1 SGHTA, CDR2 FQGNSA. Trimming stripped 0 bases from V and 4 bases from J, with 9 bases between. CDR3 nucleotide sequence: TGTGCCAGCAGCTTAGCGGGGGGGAATAATGAAAAACTGTTTTTT. This codes for CASSLAGGNNEKLFF.

This rearrangement joins TRBV5-1 to TRBJ2-7, with TRBD1 matching 7 bases. V lost 2 bases and J lost 3; bases outside the gene matches: 2. Germline CDR1 and CDR2: SGHRS and YFSETQ. This CDR3 has 13 residues. CDR3 amino acids: CASSFGQDYEQYF. The CDR3 region has the DNA TGCGCCAGCAGCTTCGGACAGGACTACGAGCAGTACTTC.

The gene calls are TRBV6-6 and TRBJ1-2; 8 nucleotides line up with TRBD1. Germline CDR1 is MNHNY and CDR2 is SVGAGI (reference sequence). V shed 5 bases and J 6 bases; nucleotides not matched to a gene: 8. The CDR3 sequence is 14 residues long. CDR3 in DNA: TGTGCCAGCAGTCAGGGGGCGCAGGGGAATGGCTACACCTTC. It specifies CASSQGAQGNGYTF.

The chain has TRBV4-1 and TRBJ1-1; TRBD1 matches 9 bases. The J segment lost 2 bases and the V segment lost 4 bases, leaving 11 bases of the junction unmatched. The CDR3 has 17 amino acids. The germline gives CDR1 MGHRA, CDR2 YSYEKL. The CDR3 protein is CASSPPGQGRLNTEAFF. The CDR3 DNA reads TGCGCCAGCAGCCCTCCAGGACAGGGGCGACTAAACACTGAAGCTTTCTTT.

A single count supports this clone. The V and J genes are TRBV15 and TRBJ2-2, with a tentative D call TRBD2 (5 bases). V was clipped by 0 bases and J by 11 bases, with 13 bases between them. There are 14 residues in the CDR3. Per germline, CDR1 LNHNV and CDR2 YYDKDF (reference sequence). Here the CDR3 reads CATSRDFEGGELFF. The CDR3 coding sequence is TGTGCCACCAGCAGAGATTTCGAGGGTGGAGAGCTGTTTTTT.

The chain is built from TRBV6-5 and TRBJ2-3, with D maybe TRBD1 (6 bases). Trimming pared 7 bases from V and 3 bases from J, leaving 11 bases between. Germline assignment: CDR1 MNHEY and CDR2 SVGAGI. The CDR3 loop spans 13 amino acids. The CDR3 bases are TGTGCCAGCACCCCGAGGGGGACAGATACGCAGTATTTT. Encoded protein: CASTPRGTDTQYF.

The DNA of the CDR3 is TGTGCCTGGAGTTTGGCGGGAGGGCCAGACAATGAGCAGTTCTTC. Protein sequence: CAWSLAGGPDNEQFF. The chain has TRBV30 and TRBJ2-1; 9 nucleotides agree with TRBD2. The CDR3 length is 15 residues. Germline V gene data show CDR1 as GTSNPN and CDR2 as SVGIG (reference sequence). Trimming cost V 2 bases and J 5 bases; bases outside gene matches: 7.

This rearrangement joins TRBV6-6 to TRBJ2-2; 7 nucleotides line up with TRBD1. Germline lookup yields CDR1 MNHNY and CDR2 SVGAGI (reference sequence). This CDR3 spans 14 amino acids. V shed 6 bases, J shed 2 bases, and the junction held 3 bases outside the gene matches. This chain's CDR3 is CASSWDSNTGELFF. CDR3 nucleotides: TGTGCCAGCAGCTGGGACAGCAACACCGGGGAGCTGTTTTTT.

This clone was counted once. The V call is TRBV6-5, the J call TRBJ2-4; tentatively, D is TRBD2 (5 bases). CDR3 length equals 15 residues. Germline values: CDR1 MNHEY, CDR2 SVGAGI. V was clipped by 2 bases and J by 6 bases, with 14 bases between them. This CDR3 reads CASSYDGIVGNIQYF. The CDR3 DNA reads TGTGCCAGCAGTTACGACGGGATTGTGGGAAACATTCAGTACTTC.